This is a list of T cell receptor beta chains from one sample in a study of blood T cell repertoires in COVID-19. Using immunoSEQ multiplex PCR, the repertoire was profiled, and TCRdb retains in-frame clones only, with some absent. The sample includes over 150,000 clones, roughly 84% seen only once; the top ten take around 7%. The sequencing input was peripheral blood. Receptors originate from a man of 80 years or more with COVID-19, enrolled during active disease. Each CDR3 is given with its conserved first and last residue. Fields, in order: J gene, D gene, V gene, CDR3 protein. The D gene is left open where the match is weak.

j_call: TRBJ1-6; d_call: NA; v_call: TRBV2; cdr3_aa: CASSPERSPLHF
j_call: TRBJ1-4; d_call: NA; v_call: TRBV19; cdr3_aa: CASSLDRTNEKLFF
j_call: TRBJ1-4; d_call: TRBD1; v_call: TRBV3-1/TRBV3-2; cdr3_aa: CASSQGQGGEKLFF
j_call: TRBJ1-1; d_call: TRBD1; v_call: TRBV7-9; cdr3_aa: CASSPGTGDTEAFF
j_call: TRBJ1-6; d_call: NA; v_call: TRBV2; cdr3_aa: CASSEVRGIGSPLHF
j_call: TRBJ1-1; d_call: TRBD1; v_call: TRBV19; cdr3_aa: CASSFDRAAMNTEAFF
j_call: TRBJ1-2; d_call: TRBD1; v_call: TRBV2; cdr3_aa: CASSEGMGQAFGYTF
j_call: TRBJ2-3; d_call: NA; v_call: TRBV4-1; cdr3_aa: CASSQMTEFTDTQYF
j_call: TRBJ2-1; d_call: TRBD2; v_call: TRBV6-1; cdr3_aa: CASSEARGRGGRNEQFF
j_call: TRBJ1-6; d_call: TRBD1; v_call: TRBV2; cdr3_aa: CASRIAGQGSSPLHF
j_call: TRBJ1-1; d_call: NA; v_call: TRBV7-9; cdr3_aa: CASSLQGNTEAFF
j_call: TRBJ1-6; d_call: NA; v_call: TRBV9; cdr3_aa: CASGRDYNSPLHF
j_call: TRBJ1-2; d_call: NA; v_call: TRBV6-5; cdr3_aa: CASSYSSVNPNYGYTF
j_call: TRBJ2-1; d_call: TRBD1; v_call: TRBV3-1/TRBV3-2; cdr3_aa: CASSQDQGTDNEQFF
j_call: TRBJ1-4; d_call: NA; v_call: TRBV18; cdr3_aa: CASSPGENEKLFF
j_call: TRBJ2-1; d_call: TRBD2; v_call: TRBV7-9; cdr3_aa: CASKGRGSYNEQFF
j_call: TRBJ1-2; d_call: TRBD1; v_call: TRBV6-6; cdr3_aa: CASTHPDRANYGYTF
j_call: TRBJ2-1; d_call: TRBD2; v_call: TRBV7-3; cdr3_aa: CASSLTSSTSGGQMDSYNEQFF
j_call: TRBJ2-1; d_call: NA; v_call: TRBV25-1; cdr3_aa: CASSETGRGWQFF
j_call: TRBJ2-5; d_call: TRBD2; v_call: TRBV9; cdr3_aa: CASSHQRGGQETQYF
j_call: TRBJ2-5; d_call: NA; v_call: TRBV2; cdr3_aa: CASSEVTAEETQYF
j_call: TRBJ2-3; d_call: NA; v_call: TRBV9; cdr3_aa: CASSVGASDELDTQYF
j_call: TRBJ2-5; d_call: NA; v_call: TRBV14; cdr3_aa: CASSPGEETQYF
j_call: TRBJ1-1; d_call: NA; v_call: TRBV7-9; cdr3_aa: CASSTLQGGNTEAFF
j_call: TRBJ1-2; d_call: NA; v_call: TRBV2; cdr3_aa: CASRFTGGNRGYTF
j_call: TRBJ2-2; d_call: NA; v_call: TRBV7-5; cdr3_aa: CARSEGLAPGELFF
j_call: TRBJ2-3; d_call: TRBD1; v_call: TRBV11-3; cdr3_aa: CASSPQGQGVTDTQYF
j_call: TRBJ1-5; d_call: NA; v_call: TRBV3-1/TRBV3-2; cdr3_aa: CASSQSSNQPQHF
j_call: TRBJ1-2; d_call: NA; v_call: TRBV6-5; cdr3_aa: CASSYRANYGYTF
j_call: TRBJ1-6; d_call: NA; v_call: TRBV5-4; cdr3_aa: CASSLEGAGNSPLHF
j_call: TRBJ1-1; d_call: NA; v_call: TRBV10-3; cdr3_aa: CAISDHGGSNTEAFF
j_call: TRBJ2-7; d_call: NA; v_call: TRBV6-5; cdr3_aa: CASSSGGPYEQYF
j_call: TRBJ2-5; d_call: NA; v_call: TRBV5-1; cdr3_aa: CASSLATEETQYF
j_call: TRBJ1-1; d_call: TRBD1; v_call: TRBV6-5; cdr3_aa: CASSSGRGDTEAFF
j_call: TRBJ2-2; d_call: NA; v_call: TRBV19; cdr3_aa: CASSRDKASGELFF
j_call: TRBJ2-3; d_call: NA; v_call: TRBV2; cdr3_aa: CASLIEGADTQYF
j_call: TRBJ1-6; d_call: NA; v_call: TRBV2; cdr3_aa: CASGPEAPYNSPLHF
j_call: TRBJ2-1; d_call: TRBD2; v_call: TRBV19; cdr3_aa: CASTQILGTSGGTYNEQFF
j_call: TRBJ1-2; d_call: NA; v_call: TRBV6-2/TRBV6-3; cdr3_aa: CASSYPVFGDGYTF
j_call: TRBJ2-7; d_call: TRBD1; v_call: TRBV5-1; cdr3_aa: CASSLDGTGTDEQYF
j_call: TRBJ2-2; d_call: NA; v_call: TRBV18; cdr3_aa: CASSPQTSLGGGGTGELFF